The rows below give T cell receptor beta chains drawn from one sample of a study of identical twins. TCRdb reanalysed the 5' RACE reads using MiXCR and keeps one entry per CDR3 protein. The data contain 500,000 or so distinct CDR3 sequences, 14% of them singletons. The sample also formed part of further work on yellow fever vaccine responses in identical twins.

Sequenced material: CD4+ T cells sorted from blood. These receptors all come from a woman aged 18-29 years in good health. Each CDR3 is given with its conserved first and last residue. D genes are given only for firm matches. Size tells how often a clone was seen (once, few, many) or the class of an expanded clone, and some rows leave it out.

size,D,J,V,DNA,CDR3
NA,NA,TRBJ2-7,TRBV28,TGTGCCAGCACCGGCCGGGTACACTCCTACGAGCAGTACTTC,CASTGRVHSYEQYF
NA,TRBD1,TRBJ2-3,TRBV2,TGTGCCAGCGGGCCGGGACAGATGGTAGATACGCAGTATTTT,CASGPGQMVDTQYF
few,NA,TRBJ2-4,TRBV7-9,TGTGCCAGCAGCTTAGCGCTCGGAAACATTCAGTACTTC,CASSLALGNIQYF
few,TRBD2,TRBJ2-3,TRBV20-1,TGCAGTGCTGATATAGCGGGGGCGAGGGATACGCAGTATTTT,CSADIAGARDTQYF
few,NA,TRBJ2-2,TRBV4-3,TGCGCCAGCAGTCGGTCTCTTTCGACCGGGACGGCGAACACCGGGGAGCTGTTTTTT,CASSRSLSTGTANTGELFF
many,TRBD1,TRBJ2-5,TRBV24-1,TGTGCCACCAGTGACGCAGGGGGCTCGGAGACCCAGTACTTC,CATSDAGGSETQYF
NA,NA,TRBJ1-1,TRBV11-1,TGTGCCAGCAGCTTCAAAGGGACCTTCGTCCCTGAAGCTTTCTTT,CASSFKGTFVPEAFF
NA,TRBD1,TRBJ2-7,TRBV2,TGTGCCAGCAGTGGACAGGGGGGGTTGAGCGGTTACTACGAGCAGTACTTC,CASSGQGGLSGYYEQYF
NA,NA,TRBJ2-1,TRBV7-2,TGTGCCAGCAGCCGGACCCCAGGGCGCTCCTACAATGAGCAGTTCTTC,CASSRTPGRSYNEQFF
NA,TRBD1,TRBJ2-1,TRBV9,TGTGCCAGCAGCACCGACAGGGGCTGGAGCAATGAGCAGTTCTTC,CASSTDRGWSNEQFF
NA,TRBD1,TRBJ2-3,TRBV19,TGTGCCAGTAGTATATTCCGGACAGGGGGAGCAGATACGCAGTATTTT,CASSIFRTGGADTQYF
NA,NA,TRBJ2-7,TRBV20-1,TGCAGTGCGAGGATCGGTGTCTACGAGCAGTACTTC,CSARIGVYEQYF
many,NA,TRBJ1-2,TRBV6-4,TGTGCCAGCAGTTCCGACTCCTATGGCTACACCTTC,CASSSDSYGYTF
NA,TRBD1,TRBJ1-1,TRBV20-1,TGCAGTGCTACCCCGGGACAGGGGTCTGAAGCTTTCTTT,CSATPGQGSEAFF
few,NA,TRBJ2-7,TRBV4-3,TGCGCCAGCAGCCACTCACGGGGGTACGAGCAGTACTTC,CASSHSRGYEQYF
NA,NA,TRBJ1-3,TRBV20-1,TGCAGTGCTAGCAGACCCGGGATCTGGGGAAACACCATATATTTT,CSASRPGIWGNTIYF
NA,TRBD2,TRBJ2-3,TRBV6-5,TGTGCCAGCAGCTACGGGGTAGCTAGCGGGAGGACAGATACGCAGTATTTT,CASSYGVASGRTDTQYF
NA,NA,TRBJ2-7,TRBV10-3,TGTGCCATCAGTGACGTCTATACTTCCTACGAGCAGTACTTC,CAISDVYTSYEQYF
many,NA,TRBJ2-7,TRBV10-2,TGCGCCAGCAGTGAAGCAACCAGGGCATACGAGCAGTACTTC,CASSEATRAYEQYF
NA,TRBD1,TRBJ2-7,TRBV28,TGTGCCAGCAGCTCCCCGGGGGGGACAGGGGCCTACGAGCAGTACTTC,CASSSPGGTGAYEQYF
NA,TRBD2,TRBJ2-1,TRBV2,TGTGCCAGCAGTGAAGGCCTAGCGGGGGGTTCGGGTGAGCAGTTCTTC,CASSEGLAGGSGEQFF
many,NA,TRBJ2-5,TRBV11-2,TGTGCCAGCAGCTTAGACCCCTCTGGGGAGACCCAGTACTTC,CASSLDPSGETQYF
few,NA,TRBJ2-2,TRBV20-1,TGCAGTGCGCCCACCCTGAGCCCGAACACCGGGGAGCTGTTTTTT,CSAPTLSPNTGELFF